This T cell receptor (beta chain) was documented in a study of spatial heterogeneity in lung cancer. In this sample, this clonotype turned up many times. The time point: sample taken at primary tumor resection. Samples came from 60 to 75 TRACERx patients with untreated early-stage lung cancer. Sequencing was performed on whole RNA extracted from tumor and nontumor lung tissue, or from frozen PBMC, and the material was left unsorted. Every TCR cDNA molecule bore a unique molecular identifier. In TCRdb, the 5' RACE reads were re-called with MiXCR into one record per CDR3 protein. Of tens of thousands of distinct CDR3 sequences in the sample, around 3.1% were seen once. Germline V gene sequence: CDR1 MNHEY, CDR2 SVGAGI. The CDR3 has 15 amino acids. V gave up 5 bases and J gave up 7 bases, with 17 bases separating them.

This chain uses TRBV6-5 with TRBJ1-4, with a possible D match to TRBD1 (6 bases). The sequence came from a male donor with early-stage non-small cell lung cancer. The sequencing used normal lung tissue next to the tumor, collected at surgery. As DNA, the CDR3 is TGTGCCAGCAGTAATCAAGGGGGAACCGCTGAAAAACTGTTTTTT. Its translation: CASSNQGGTAEKLFF.